This T cell receptor beta chain was retrieved from a study of cytomegalovirus exposure and HLA in healthy donors. V was pared by 5 bases and J by 3 bases, with 9 bases between. Germline CDR1 is SGHRS and CDR2 is YFSETQ. The CDR3 sequence is 12 residues long. 13 Jbeta primers and 60 Vbeta primers were used for the PCR. Libraries were prepared by immunoSEQ multiplex PCR; TCRdb keeps only in-frame clonotypes and omits some of them. In the table there are some 120,000 clones, 70% to 85% of which are singletons. Sequenced: PBMCs. The TCR sequence derives from a man aged 18 to 30 in good health and CMV-seropositive. The chain combines TRBV5-1 with TRBJ2-7; TRBD2 is a possible D gene (5 bases). CDR3 sequence reads: CASREDYYEQYF. The CDR3 coding sequence is TGCGCCAGCAGGGAAGACTACTACGAGCAGTACTTC.